These T cell receptor beta chains were read from a single sample in a study of blood T cell repertoires in COVID-19. Some clones are missing from TCRdb's copy, which holds only in-frame ones; the method was immunoSEQ multiplex PCR. The data show about 150,000 clones, around 90% seen once. The sequenced sample consisted of peripheral blood. These receptors were collected from a human donor in a cohort sampled during active COVID-19. Both conserved end residues are part of each CDR3. The D gene is left open where the match is weak. Clone sizes are given selectively: once, few, many, or a class where the clone is expanded.

clone size | J gene | D gene | V gene | CDR3 protein | CDR3 DNA
NA | TRBJ2-7 | TRBD1 | TRBV3-1/TRBV3-2 | CASSPSLLEQGAREQYF | TGTGCCAGCAGCCCGTCCCTACTTGAACAGGGGGCGCGGGAGCAGTACTTC
NA | TRBJ1-2 | TRBD1 | TRBV7-3 | CASSSRTGDGYTF | TGTGCCAGCAGCTCCAGGACAGGGGATGGCTACACCTTC
NA | TRBJ1-4 | TRBD1 | TRBV4-3 | CASSQYMGQGGEKLFF | TGCGCCAGCAGCCAGTACATGGGACAGGGAGGTGAAAAACTGTTTTTT
NA | TRBJ1-2 | TRBD1 | TRBV5-1 | CASSSGQGEYGYTF | TGCGCCAGCAGCTCGGGACAGGGAGAGTATGGCTACACCTTC
NA | TRBJ2-5 | NA | TRBV9 | CASSPAGRSETQYF | TGTGCCAGCAGCCCCGCGGGTCGTTCCGAGACCCAGTACTTC
NA | TRBJ1-2 | NA | TRBV6-6 | CASSYSAGYTF | TGTGCCAGCAGTTACTCGGCTGGCTACACCTTC
NA | TRBJ2-5 | TRBD2 | TRBV7-9 | CASSSDGGETQYF | TGTGCCAGCAGCTCTGACGGGGGGGAGACCCAGTACTTC
NA | TRBJ1-2 | NA | TRBV7-2 | CASSSDRRNYGYTF | TGTGCCAGCAGCTCAGACAGGAGAAACTATGGCTACACCTTC
NA | TRBJ2-1 | TRBD1 | TRBV5-1 | CASSLGGTGDEQFF | TGCGCCAGCAGCTTGGGAGGGACAGGGGATGAGCAGTTCTTC
NA | TRBJ2-3 | NA | TRBV5-8 | CASSPPGLFTDTQYF | TGTGCCAGCAGCCCTCCTGGACTCTTCACAGATACGCAGTATTTT
NA | TRBJ1-2 | NA | TRBV5-1 | CASSEEGRDSYGYTF | TGCGCCAGCAGCGAGGAGGGTCGGGATTCCTATGGCTACACCTTC
once | TRBJ1-2 | NA | TRBV9 | CASSGTTGINYGYTF | TGTGCCAGCAGCGGAACTACCGGGATAAACTATGGCTACACCTTC
NA | TRBJ2-5 | TRBD1 | TRBV4-1 | CASSHGTGGRETQYF | TGCGCCAGCAGCCACGGGACAGGGGGCCGAGAGACCCAGTACTTC
NA | TRBJ2-1 | NA | TRBV13 | CASSLVGGKSSYNEQFF | TGTGCCAGCAGCTTAGTAGGGGGAAAGAGCTCCTACAATGAGCAGTTCTTC
once | TRBJ2-5 | NA | TRBV27 | CASSLHGQETQYF | TGTGCCAGCAGTTTACACGGCCAAGAGACCCAGTACTTC
few | TRBJ1-4 | NA | TRBV5-1 | CASSLGIRGSSEKLFF | TGCGCCAGCAGCTTGGGCATCAGGGGAAGCTCTGAAAAACTGTTTTTT
NA | TRBJ2-3 | NA | TRBV5-1 | CASSPQTGPTDTQYF | TGCGCCAGCAGCCCCCAAACAGGGCCCACAGATACGCAGTATTTT